This TCR beta chain appears in the sequencing data of a study of CD8+ T cells in alopecia areata. Study-level information: At a dose of 5 to 10 mg twice daily, oral tofacitinib was given to treated patients. For 6 to 18 months, tofacitinib was taken, and 6 months off drug followed. Study-level results: Scalp sample data also include resident alphabeta T cells from normal skin.

cDNA reverse transcribed from extracted RNA served as the sequencing template. Profiling relied on immunoSEQ multiplex PCR, and the TCRdb table lists in-frame clones only, not all of them. The data contain 61,000 or so clones, 96% of them singletons. In alopecia areata patients, both lesional scalp punch biopsies and peripheral blood were collected. Comment on this clone: Its antigen is currently unknown.

Germline V gene data show CDR1 as ENHRY and CDR2 as SYGVKD. CDR3 size: 14 residues. V was clipped by 2 bases and J by 0 bases, with 4 bases between them. This sample comprised CD8+ T cells sorted from blood, obtained at week 0. The J gene is TRBJ1-4, the V gene TRBV10-3; D is ambiguous. The TCR was taken from a human donor with alopecia areata. This chain's CDR3 is CAISELATNEKLFF. The CDR3 nucleotides read TGTGCCATCAGTGAGCTTGCAACTAATGAAAAACTGTTTTTT.